In this sample, the clone carrying this T cell receptor beta chain turned up a few times. The sample contains more than one DNA sequence encoding this CDR3. The sample belongs to a study of shared clonotypes between healthy human individuals. Trimming pared 4 bases from V and 1 base from J, leaving 6 bases between. Germline V gene data show CDR1 as SGHRS and CDR2 as YFSETQ. This CDR3 has 13 residues. Here immunoSEQ multiplex PCR was the method, and the copy in TCRdb shows in-frame clones only, minus some. The sample holds nearly 1,000,000 clones; 70% to 85% are singletons and the top ten take over 1.3%.

The sequence was collected from a man aged 18 to 29 in good health. The chain couples TRBV5-1 to TRBJ1-5; D may be TRBD1 (5 bases). Sequences were obtained from memory CD4+ T cells sorted from blood. Subset noted: CD45RA-negative fraction. The CDR3 DNA follows: TGCGCCAGCAGCGGGGGGAGCAATCAGCCCCAGCATTTT. This translates into CASSGGSNQPQHF.